The 26 T cell receptor beta chains reported below all come from one sample, sequenced in a study of blood T cell repertoires in COVID-19. Some clones are missing from TCRdb's copy, which holds only in-frame ones; the method was immunoSEQ multiplex PCR. The repertoire holds about 160,000 clones, with approximately 80% as singletons. The specimen was PBMCs or T cells enriched from blood (not recorded which). The origin of the receptors is a man aged 35 to 55 who had recovered from COVID-19.

CDR3 nucleotide sequence: TGCGCCAGCAGCTCCTCGGCGTCAGGGAATGAAAAACTGTTTTTT. It specifies CASSSSASGNEKLFF. This rearrangement joins TRBV5-1 to TRBJ1-4; weak D call: TRBD1 (5 bases). Germline lookup yields CDR1 SGHRS and CDR2 YFSETQ. The CDR3 contains 15 residues. Trimming shortened V by 3 bases and J by 5 bases, and 14 bases separated the two germline ends.

V is TRBV28 and J is TRBJ1-2; D is possibly TRBD1 (6 bases). This CDR3 region has 14 residues. From germline, CDR1 is MDHEN and CDR2 SYDVKM. The ends were cut back, 4 bases at V and 5 bases at J, with 14 bases in the middle. The CDR3: CASSSSDRLYGYTF. The CDR3 DNA is TGTGCCAGCAGTTCGTCGGACAGACTATATGGCTACACCTTC.

V is TRBV6-1 and J is TRBJ1-3; perhaps TRBD1 as D (6 bases). V was pared by 0 bases and J by 0 bases, with 6 bases between. The CDR3 is made up of 15 amino acids. Germline V gene data show CDR1 as MNHNS and CDR2 as SASEGT. CDR3: CASSEADSSGNTIYF. The CDR3 DNA reads TGTGCCAGCAGTGAAGCGGACAGCTCTGGAAACACCATATATTTT.

V and J are TRBV7-2 and TRBJ1-2; the D gene is possibly TRBD1 (5 bases). Germline V gene sequence: CDR1 SGHTA, CDR2 FQGNSA. Trimming took off 4 bases at V and 4 bases at J, with 16 bases between the two ends. The CDR3 consists of 15 residues. CDR3 loop: CASSSSATALYGYTF. Here the CDR3 DNA reads TGTGCCAGCAGCTCCAGCGCGACAGCCCTCTATGGCTACACCTTC. The whole variable domain, remainder taken from reference TRBV7-2 and TRBJ1-2, is GAGVSQSPSNKVTEKGKDVELRCDPISGHTALYWYRQSLGQGLEFLIYFQGNSAPDKSGLPSDRFSAERTGGSVSTLTIQRTQQEDSAVYLCASSSSATALYGYTFGSGTRLTVV.

The rearrangement links TRBV11-2 to TRBJ2-7, with 8 bases lining up with TRBD2. The CDR3 extends over 19 amino acids. V lost 0 bases to trimming and J lost 0 bases; unmatched junction nucleotides: 13. Germline V lookup: CDR1 SGHAT, CDR2 FQNNGV. Here the CDR3 reads CASSLEPPTHSGASYEQYV. CDR3 nucleotide sequence: TGTGCCAGCAGCTTAGAGCCCCCGACCCATAGCGGGGCCTCCTACGAGCAGTACGTC.

The chain uses TRBV27 and TRBJ2-7; a possible D gene is TRBD1 (6 bases). The CDR3 consists of 16 residues. V lost 6 bases, J lost 3 bases, and 21 bases lay in between. CDR1 is MNHEY, CDR2 SMNVEV, per germline (reference sequence). The CDR3, as DNA: TGTGCCAGCAGAATTCCTTCGGGGACAAACGGCTACGAGCAGTACTTC. As protein: CASRIPSGTNGYEQYF.

This chain links TRBV18 with TRBJ2-7; TRBD2 matches 7 bases. This CDR3 has 14 amino acids. J was trimmed by 7 bases and V by 6 bases; bases with no gene match: 12. Germline V gene sequence: CDR1 KGHSH, CDR2 LQKENI. DNA of the CDR3: TGTGCCAGCTCCCCGGGGGGAGCCCCGGGGGAGCAGTACGTC. Amino acids: CASSPGGAPGEQYV.

Details on this clone: The sample carries other DNA sequences with the same CDR3. The V call is TRBV2, the J call TRBJ2-2; D remains ambiguous. CDR1 and CDR2 from the germline V gene are SNHLY and FYNNEI. V gave up 6 bases and J gave up 1 base, with 3 bases separating them. This CDR3 comprises 12 residues. CDR3 amino acids: CASRLNTGELFF. The DNA for the CDR3 is TGTGCCAGCAGACTGAACACCGGGGAGCTGTTTTTT.

The chain links TRBV5-1 to TRBJ1-2; a possible D gene is TRBD1 (6 bases). This CDR3 has 13 residues. Per germline, CDR1 SGHRS and CDR2 YFSETQ. Trimming shortened V by 5 bases and J by 5 bases, and 13 bases separated the two germline ends. The CDR3 loop reads CASRPTGEYGYTF. CDR3 sequence (DNA): TGCGCCAGCAGACCGACAGGCGAGTATGGCTACACCTTC.

The gene calls are TRBV24-1 and TRBJ2-4; D may be TRBD1 (5 bases). The germline V gene has CDR1 KGHDR and CDR2 SFDVKD. The germline V and J ends were trimmed by 4 bases and 5 bases, with 5 bases remaining between them. This CDR3 region has 12 residues. The CDR3 reads CATSETENIQYF. Written as DNA, the CDR3 is TGTGCCACCAGTGAGACAGAAAACATTCAGTACTTC.

The V gene is TRBV19, the J gene TRBJ1-6, with TRBD1 matching over 8 bases. The CDR3 is 15 amino acids. V gave up 5 bases and J gave up 8 bases; unmatched junction bases: 8. CDR1 is LNHDA, CDR2 SQIVND, per germline (reference sequence). The CDR3 coding sequence is TGTGCCAGTAGTGCCCGGACAGGGAGTTATTCACCCCTCCACTTT. Translated: CASSARTGSYSPLHF.

A single count supports this clone. The rearrangement joins TRBV30 to TRBJ2-3, with 7 bases identical to TRBD2. Germline-derived CDR1 and CDR2 are GTSNPN and SVGIG (reference sequence). V was pared by 2 bases and J by 6 bases, with 8 bases of the junction left unmatched. This CDR3 is 14 amino acids long. CDR3 bases: TGTGCCTGGAGTAAAGAGCGGGGAAGGGATACGCAGTATTTT. Encoded protein: CAWSKERGRDTQYF.

The chain uses TRBV19 and TRBJ1-6; 7 positions agree with TRBD1. Germline values: CDR1 LNHDA, CDR2 SQIVND (reference sequence). The V and J ends lost 3 bases and 7 bases, in that order; junction bases with no gene match: 9. The CDR3 totals 16 residues. The DNA for the CDR3 is TGTGCCAGTAGTATTGAGGGGGCGAGGACGAATTCACCCCTCCACTTT. It yields the protein CASSIEGARTNSPLHF.

This clone came up a few times. This chain links TRBV9 with TRBJ1-4, with 8 bases matching TRBD1. Germline V gene lookup returns CDR1 SGDLS and CDR2 YYNGEE. Germline trimming cut 4 bases from V and 0 bases from J; bases unmatched to any gene: 8. This CDR3 is built from 17 residues. DNA for the CDR3: TGTGCCAGCAGCAGAACAGGGGGTAGGGCAACTAATGAAAAACTGTTTTTT. Its protein is CASSRTGGRATNEKLFF.

V and J are TRBV7-3 and TRBJ2-1; TRBD2 is a possible D gene (7 bases). V was cut by 3 bases and J by 0 bases, with 18 bases left in between. The CDR3 runs to 18 residues. Germline-derived CDR1 and CDR2 are SGHTA and FQGTGA. The CDR3 sequence: CASSFSVGGASSYNEQFF. CDR3 in DNA: TGTGCCAGCAGCTTCTCGGTAGGGGGGGCCAGCTCCTACAATGAGCAGTTCTTC.

The chain employs TRBV6-5 and TRBJ1-5, with D perhaps matching TRBD1 (6 bases). The CDR3 consists of 15 residues. Germline V CDR1 and CDR2: MNHEY, SVGAGI. The V and J ends lost 0 bases and 2 bases respectively, with 8 bases between them. The CDR3 DNA sequence: TGTGCCAGCAGTTACTCGTACAGGGGCAATCAGCCCCAGCATTTT. Translated: CASSYSYRGNQPQHF.

A note on this clone: Its ends do not fully match the called genes, so a read error is possible. The chain joins TRBV5-1 to TRBJ2-5; possibly TRBD1 for D (6 bases). CDR3 length equals 15 residues. The germline gives CDR1 SGHRS, CDR2 YFSETQ. CDR3 sequence (DNA): TGCGCCAGCAGCCGCGGACAGTCAGCACAAGAGGCCCAGTACTTC. Translated: CASSRGQSAQEAQYF.

V usage is TRBV24-1 and J usage is TRBJ2-5; 10 bases match TRBD1. Germline assignment: CDR1 KGHDR and CDR2 SFDVKD. V lost 7 bases and J lost 1; bases outside the gene matches: 5. The CDR3 runs to 15 residues. The CDR3 is CATSSGTGVQETQYF. In DNA, the CDR3 is TGTGCCACCAGCTCTGGGACAGGGGTCCAAGAGACCCAGTACTTC.

CDR3 sequence reads: CATSDFPLAGGTDTQYF. Written as DNA, the CDR3 is TGTGCCACCAGTGATTTCCCATTAGCGGGGGGCACAGATACGCAGTATTTT. J is TRBJ2-3 and V is TRBV24-1; 9 bases align to TRBD2. J gave up 1 base and V 1 base, and 5 bases lay outside the gene matches. CDR3 size: 17 residues. Per the germline V gene, CDR1 is KGHDR and CDR2 is SFDVKD.

This clone was recorded once. This chain joins TRBV5-4 and TRBJ2-2; 11 bases match TRBD2. The germline gives CDR1 SGHNT, CDR2 YYREEE (reference sequence). This CDR3 contains 18 residues. J lost 2 bases, V lost 0 bases, and 6 bases had no gene match. CDR3: CASSLANSGGANTGELFF. In DNA, the CDR3 is TGTGCCAGCAGCTTGGCCAATAGCGGGGGGGCTAACACCGGGGAGCTGTTTTTT.

The V gene is TRBV5-7, the J gene TRBJ2-2; unclear D gene. TRBV5-7 is an ORF, and what it does is uncertain. The CDR3 is made up of 16 amino acids. V lost 3 bases and J 0 bases, leaving 12 bases between the germline ends. The CDR3 protein is CASSSRVHANTGELFF. CDR3 DNA sequence: TGTGCCAGCAGCTCCCGCGTGCACGCGAACACCGGGGAGCTGTTTTTT.

This clone came up a few times. The chain uses TRBV5-1 and TRBJ1-5; 7 bases are shared with TRBD1. Trimming at V came to 1 base and at J to 6 bases, leaving 4 bases not matched to a gene. The germline V gene encodes CDR1 SGHRS and CDR2 YFSETQ. The length of the CDR3 is 14 residues. CDR3 DNA sequence: TGCGCCAGCAGCTTGTTGGACAGGACTCAGCCCCAGCATTTT. Protein sequence: CASSLLDRTQPQHF.

V gene TRBV5-1 combines with J gene TRBJ2-4; tentative D call: TRBD2 (6 bases). V shed 4 bases and J shed 0 bases, with 20 bases lying between them. Looked up from germline, CDR1 is SGHRS and CDR2 is YFSETQ. The CDR3 totals 18 residues. The CDR3: CASSARLVRFLAKNIQYF. CDR3 DNA: TGCGCCAGCAGCGCCAGACTAGTCAGATTCTTAGCCAAAAACATTCAGTACTTC.

In this sample, this clone turned up once. V gene TRBV6-5 combines with J gene TRBJ1-6, with 8 bases matching TRBD1. After removal of 8 bases from V and 10 bases from J, the junction contained 7 bases not matched to a gene. This CDR3 region has 13 residues. The germline gives CDR1 MNHEY, CDR2 SVGAGI. This chain's CDR3 is CASVQGAGSPLHF. CDR3 bases: TGTGCCAGCGTGCAGGGGGCTGGATCACCCCTCCACTTT.

This clone has just a few counts. The genes are TRBV4-1 and TRBJ1-2, with D possibly matching TRBD1 (6 bases). There are 15 residues in the CDR3. Trimming took 0 bases from V and 1 from J, leaving 9 bases between them. Germline-derived CDR1 and CDR2 are MGHRA and YSYEKL. CDR3 amino acids: CASSQDPGVNYGYTF. The CDR3 nucleotides are TGCGCCAGCAGCCAAGATCCAGGGGTTAACTATGGCTACACCTTC.

This sequence joins TRBV9 and TRBJ2-1; tentative D call: TRBD1 (5 bases). The germline V gene encodes CDR1 SGDLS and CDR2 YYNGEE. V was clipped by 0 bases and J by 9 bases, with 13 bases between them. This CDR3 has 14 residues. The CDR3 reads CASSVVGEGGEQFF. The CDR3 DNA follows: TGTGCCAGCAGCGTAGTAGGGGAAGGTGGTGAGCAGTTCTTC.